Below, 26 T cell receptor beta chains from the same sample are listed, as sequenced in a study of T-cell reconstitution after alpha-beta-depleted transplantation in children. As it was prepared, the TCRbeta library received unique molecular identifiers. MiXCR, applied by TCRdb to the PCR reads, yields one record per CDR3 protein. The profile shows a few hundred thousand distinct CDR3 sequences, roughly 27% of them singletons. The sequencing here drew on PBMCs, taken before TCRalphabeta/CD19-depleted stem cell transplant. These receptors were taken from a boy in the first two years of life with Wiskott-Aldrich syndrome, due to receive a stem cell transplant.

This clonotype was detected a few times. This rearrangement joins TRBV3-1 to TRBJ1-2; D possibly corresponds to TRBD1 (5 bases). Looked up from germline, CDR1 is LGHDT and CDR2 is YNNKEL (reference sequence). V was shortened by 0 bases and J by 7 bases, with 9 bases between the two germline ends. The CDR3 consists of 13 residues. CDR3 in DNA: TGTGCCAGCAGCCAAGATCCAGGGCTTGGCTACACCTTC. This gives the protein CASSQDPGLGYTF.

The rearrangement uses TRBV5-1 and TRBJ2-7; the D gene could be TRBD1 or TRBD2 (6 bases each). V was clipped by 5 bases and J by 9 bases, with 18 bases between them. Germline V gene data show CDR1 as SGHRS and CDR2 as YFSETQ. CDR3 length: 13 amino acids. Here the CDR3 DNA reads TGCGCCAGCAGGCGGGACACCTCTACGACGCAGTACTTC. It yields the protein CASRRDTSTTQYF.

This clonotype was counted only a few times. The V and J genes are TRBV20-1 and TRBJ2-1, with 10 bases matching TRBD2. V lost 3 bases, J lost 9 bases, and 8 bases stayed unmatched. CDR3 length: 14 residues. Germline lookup yields CDR1 DFQATT and CDR2 SNEGSKA (reference sequence). The CDR3: CSASLLAGVGEQFF. The CDR3 DNA sequence: TGCAGTGCTAGTCTGCTAGCGGGAGTAGGTGAGCAGTTCTTC.

V gene TRBV5-4 combines with J gene TRBJ2-4, with 7 bases identical to TRBD1. Germline-derived CDR1 and CDR2 are SGHNT and YYREEE (reference sequence). J gave up 7 bases and V 3 bases, and 1 base lay outside the gene matches. This CDR3 spans 12 amino acids. The CDR3 DNA is TGTGCCAGCAGCTCCAGGGGGAACATTCAGTACTTC. Its translation is CASSSRGNIQYF.

The CDR3 region has the DNA TGTGCCATCCGCAACCTCGATCAGAACACCGGGGAGCTGTTTTTT. This sequence encodes CAIRNLDQNTGELFF. J is TRBJ2-2 and V is TRBV10-3, with D unclear. The CDR3 contains 15 residues. Per the germline V gene, CDR1 is ENHRY and CDR2 is SYGVKD. Trimming pared 8 bases from V and 1 base from J, leaving 14 bases between.

This clonotype was picked up a small number of times. The chain is built from TRBV15 and TRBJ2-4, with D maybe TRBD2 (5 bases). Germline loops: CDR1 LNHNV, CDR2 YYDKDF (reference sequence). This CDR3 contains 16 residues. The germline V and J ends were trimmed by 0 bases and 5 bases, with 14 bases remaining between them. The CDR3 loop reads CATSRDVWLAENIQYF. The CDR3, as DNA: TGTGCCACCAGCAGAGATGTGTGGCTAGCAGAAAACATTCAGTACTTC.

The rearrangement uses TRBV27 and TRBJ2-1; 8 nucleotides align to TRBD2. CDR1 is MNHEY, CDR2 SMNVEV, per germline (reference sequence). J was trimmed by 7 bases and V by 1 base; bases with no gene match: 6. The CDR3 covers 15 residues. The CDR3 bases are TGTGCCAGCAGTTTATTTCTAGCGGGCGGGAATGAGCAGTTCTTC. It translates to CASSLFLAGGNEQFF.

The chain couples TRBV20-1 to TRBJ1-4; D is uncertain. The germline V gene encodes CDR1 DFQATT and CDR2 SNEGSKA (reference sequence). CDR3 length: 13 residues. The V gene lost 6 bases and the J gene lost 3 bases, with 11 bases spanning the gap. Here the CDR3 DNA reads TGCAGTGCCTGGACCCCTCCTAATGAAAAACTGTTTTTT. This codes for CSAWTPPNEKLFF.

This chain joins TRBV5-5 and TRBJ2-4; the match to TRBD2 covers 13 bases. The CDR3 has 16 amino acids. Germline assignment: CDR1 SGHKS and CDR2 YYEKEE (reference sequence). The junction had 11 bases not matched to a gene; V was cut back by 7 bases and J by 7 bases. The CDR3, as DNA: TGTGCCAGCGCCGGACTAGCGGGAGTCGGTGCGAACATTCAGTACTTC. Amino acid sequence: CASAGLAGVGANIQYF.

This chain connects TRBV10-3 to TRBJ2-5, with TRBD2 identical over 8 bases. Trimming took 0 bases from V and 4 from J; bases not matched to a gene: 7. Germline lookup yields CDR1 ENHRY and CDR2 SYGVKD. The CDR3 contains 16 residues. The chain's CDR3 is CAISESGAGAGETQYF. The DNA for the CDR3 is TGTGCCATCAGTGAGTCGGGAGCGGGAGCAGGAGAGACCCAGTACTTC.

This clonotype has more than one count but fewer than ten. V is TRBV6-5 and J is TRBJ1-6, with a tentative D call TRBD1 (5 bases). Germline V lookup: CDR1 MNHEY, CDR2 SVGAGI. The CDR3 contains 16 residues. V was cut by 0 bases and J by 9 bases, with 15 bases left in between. CDR3 in DNA: TGTGCCAGCAGTTACTCGATTGGGGCAAAGGCTTCACCCCTCCACTTT. It is translated as CASSYSIGAKASPLHF.

This clonotype was picked up a small number of times. The chain links TRBV20-1 to TRBJ1-2, with a tentative D call TRBD1 (5 bases). This CDR3 has 13 amino acids. Germline V gene lookup returns CDR1 DFQATT and CDR2 SNEGSKA (reference sequence). CDR3 DNA sequence: TGCAGCGCACCTAGTGACAGATCCTATGGCTACACCTTC. It codes for CSAPSDRSYGYTF.

The J gene is TRBJ1-2, the V gene TRBV9; 7 nucleotides align to TRBD1. CDR1 and CDR2 from the germline V gene are SGDLS and YYNGEE. This CDR3 has 15 amino acids. V shed 5 bases, J shed 4 bases, and the junction held 11 bases outside the gene matches. The chain's CDR3 is CASSGKQGLGYGYTF. The CDR3 region has the DNA TGTGCCAGCAGTGGGAAACAGGGGTTAGGCTATGGCTACACCTTC.

V is TRBV10-3 and J is TRBJ2-3; D may be TRBD1 (5 bases). V gave up 0 bases and J gave up 6 bases, with 10 bases separating them. CDR1 is ENHRY and CDR2 is SYGVKD in the germline V gene. The CDR3 is made up of 14 amino acids. In DNA form, the CDR3 reads TGTGCCATCAGTGAGTCGGGGCAAGGGGATACGCAGTATTTT. Translating it yields CAISESGQGDTQYF.

V is TRBV2 and J is TRBJ1-2, with TRBD1 identical over 7 bases. CDR1 and CDR2 from the germline V gene are SNHLY and FYNNEI. This CDR3 comprises 13 residues. Trimming removed 8 bases from V and 6 bases from J; junction bases left unmatched: 9. CDR3: CASGEGQMDGYTF. DNA of the CDR3: TGTGCCAGCGGCGAGGGACAGATGGATGGCTACACCTTC.

This clonotype has at least ten counts. The V call is TRBV5-1, the J call TRBJ2-1; the D gene is possibly TRBD2 (6 bases). The CDR3 is 15 residues long. Germline V lookup: CDR1 SGHRS, CDR2 YFSETQ. V was clipped by 2 bases and J by 9 bases, with 18 bases between them. The CDR3 reads CASSLAGPRRGEQFF. The CDR3 region has the DNA TGCGCCAGCAGCTTAGCGGGTCCGAGGAGGGGTGAGCAGTTCTTC.

Of note for this clonotype: Its ends do not fully match the called genes, so a read error is possible. The CDR3 region has the DNA TGCGCCAGCAGTGAGTCTTCGGATAGGCAGTATTTT. It translates to CASSESSDRQYF. The rearrangement joins TRBV10-2 to TRBJ2-3; no reliable D call. The CDR3 has 12 amino acids. Germline loops: CDR1 WSHSY, CDR2 SAAADI.

The rearrangement joins TRBV29-1 to TRBJ2-5; no clear D gene. The CDR3 extends over 13 amino acids. The V and J ends lost 4 bases and 0 bases respectively, with 9 bases between them. Germline values: CDR1 SQVTM, CDR2 ANQGSEA. DNA for the CDR3: TGCAGCGTTGCGCCAGCCTACCAAGAGACCCAGTACTTC. Its protein product is CSVAPAYQETQYF.

The rearrangement uses TRBV2 and TRBJ1-5; D unclear. Between the trimmed V and J ends, which lost 3 bases and 5 bases, there was a span of 8 bases. The length of the CDR3 is 13 residues. Germline V CDR1 and CDR2: SNHLY, FYNNEI. For the CDR3, the DNA is TGTGCCAGCAGTGACGGTAGGGATCAGCCCCAGCATTTT. Translation: CASSDGRDQPQHF. Combining the CDR3 with reference TRBV2 and TRBJ1-5 gives the whole variable domain EPEVTQTPSHQVTQMGQEVILRCVPISNHLYFYWYRQILGQKVEFLVSFYNNEISEKSEIFDDQFSVERPDGSNFTLKIRSTKLEDSAMYFCASSDGRDQPQHFGDGTRLSIL.

A few counts support this clonotype. This chain connects TRBV10-3 to TRBJ2-7; D may be TRBD1 or TRBD2 (5 bases each). The length of the CDR3 is 14 residues. The V gene lost 6 bases and the J gene lost 3 bases, with 15 bases spanning the gap. Per germline, CDR1 ENHRY and CDR2 SYGVKD. CDR3 DNA sequence: TGTGCCATCAGCCGGGACGGAACGAACTACGAGCAGTACTTC. Residues: CAISRDGTNYEQYF.

In this sample, this clonotype turned up a few times. The CDR3 nucleotides are TGCGCCAGCAGCTTGGGAGGAATGACAGATACGCAGTATTTT. It encodes CASSLGGMTDTQYF. The chain joins TRBV5-1 to TRBJ2-3; D remains unclear. CDR3 length equals 14 residues. CDR1 SGHRS and CDR2 YFSETQ come from the germline V gene. Trimming took off 0 bases at V and 3 bases at J, with 8 bases between the two ends. The whole variable domain, filled in from reference TRBV5-1 and TRBJ2-3, reads KAGVTQTPRYLIKTRGQQVTLSCSPISGHRSVSWYQQTPGQGLQFLFEYFSETQRNKGNFPGRFSGRQFSNSRSEMNVSTLELGDSALYLCASSLGGMTDTQYFGPGTRLTVL.

At least ten counts were recorded for this clonotype. This rearrangement joins TRBV5-1 to TRBJ1-5, with D tentatively TRBD1 (6 bases). Trimming cost V 0 bases and J 1 base, with 14 bases left between them. CDR1 is SGHRS, CDR2 YFSETQ, per germline. The CDR3 runs 17 residues. As DNA, the CDR3 is TGCGCCAGCAGCTTGGATGGGGGGCTGGGGAGCAATCAGCCCCAGCATTTT. This gives the protein CASSLDGGLGSNQPQHF. The complete variable domain, with remaining parts taken from reference TRBV5-1 and TRBJ1-5, reads KAGVTQTPRYLIKTRGQQVTLSCSPISGHRSVSWYQQTPGQGLQFLFEYFSETQRNKGNFPGRFSGRQFSNSRSEMNVSTLELGDSALYLCASSLDGGLGSNQPQHFGDGTRLSIL.

The V gene is TRBV5-1, the J gene TRBJ1-2; 8 bases fit TRBD1. With 4 bases clipped from V and 3 bases from J, the junction kept 5 bases outside the gene matches. This CDR3 is 14 amino acids long. The germline CDR1 and CDR2 sequences are SGHRS and YFSETQ. This chain's CDR3 is CASSLWGQDYGYTF. The CDR3 DNA reads as TGCGCCAGCAGCCTATGGGGACAGGACTATGGCTACACCTTC.

This clonotype was counted only a few times. This chain uses TRBV18 with TRBJ2-2, with TRBD2 matching 10 bases. The trim removed 3 bases at V and 4 bases at J, leaving 11 bases unmatched. Per germline, CDR1 KGHSH and CDR2 LQKENI. This CDR3 spans 18 amino acids. CDR3 bases: TGTGCCAGCTCACCTCTGGCTAGCGGGAGTCGCGGCACCGGGGAGCTGTTTTTT. Amino acids: CASSPLASGSRGTGELFF.

The chain is built from TRBV7-9 and TRBJ2-1; 10 bases are shared with TRBD2. CDR1 SEHNR and CDR2 FQNEAQ come from the germline V gene (reference sequence). V lost 5 bases, J lost 2 bases, and 6 bases stayed unmatched. The length of the CDR3 is 16 residues. DNA of the CDR3: TGTGCCAGCAGCACGACTAGCGGGCAGGCCTACAATGAGCAGTTCTTC. It yields the protein CASSTTSGQAYNEQFF. The whole variable domain, filled in from reference TRBV7-9 and TRBJ2-1, reads DTGVSQNPRHKITKRGQNVTFRCDPISEHNRLYWYRQTLGQGPEFLTYFQNEAQLEKSRLLSDRFSAERPKGSFSTLEIQRTEQGDSAMYLCASSTTSGQAYNEQFFGPGTRLTVL.

V gene TRBV5-1 combines with J gene TRBJ2-1; 9 bases are shared with TRBD2. After removal of 4 bases from V and 0 bases from J, the junction contained 11 bases not matched to a gene. This CDR3 has 18 residues. Germline V gives CDR1 SGHRS, CDR2 YFSETQ. CDR3 sequence (DNA): TGCGCCAGCAGCCCGCAACGGACTAGCGCGAGCTCCTACAATGAGCAGTTCTTC. Translated, it gives CASSPQRTSASSYNEQFF. Full variable domain (rest looked up from reference TRBV5-1 and TRBJ2-1): KAGVTQTPRYLIKTRGQQVTLSCSPISGHRSVSWYQQTPGQGLQFLFEYFSETQRNKGNFPGRFSGRQFSNSRSEMNVSTLELGDSALYLCASSPQRTSASSYNEQFFGPGTRLTVL.